The next 31 T cell receptor beta chains were all read from a single sample in a study of PD-L1 blockade in urothelial cancer. Produced via immunoSEQ multiplex PCR; TCRdb's table is partial and in-frame only. This table holds more than 85,000 clones, roughly nine tenths found once. The sample here was PBMCs, taken around atezolizumab (anti-PD-L1) treatment. Receptors originate from an elderly woman with urothelial cancer.

V and J are TRBV19 and TRBJ1-5; perhaps TRBD1 as D (5 bases). Per germline, CDR1 LNHDA and CDR2 SQIVND (reference sequence). V lost 3 bases and J 3 bases, leaving 12 bases between the germline ends. The CDR3 has 15 residues. CDR3 nucleotide sequence: TGTGCCAGTAGTATCCCTGGCAGGGCCAATCAGCCCCAGCATTTT. It codes for CASSIPGRANQPQHF.

Only one count was recorded for this clone. The chain couples TRBV7-9 to TRBJ2-3, with TRBD2 matching over 11 bases. Germline CDR1 and CDR2: SEHNR and FQNEAQ (reference sequence). CDR3 size: 18 residues. Losses at the gene ends were 5 bases for V and 10 bases for J; bases not matched to a gene: 20. CDR3 amino acids: CASSRYEGLAGLNGSQYF. CDR3 bases: TGTGCCAGCAGCCGGTACGAAGGACTAGCGGGCCTCAACGGGTCGCAGTATTTT.

This chain joins TRBV7-9 and TRBJ2-1; TRBD1 agrees at 9 bases. Germline V gene data show CDR1 as SEHNR and CDR2 as FQNEAQ (reference sequence). The J segment lost 1 base and the V segment lost 3 bases, leaving 1 base of the junction unmatched. The CDR3 spans 15 residues. CDR3 sequence reads: CASSLGQGSYNEQFF. CDR3 sequence (DNA): TGTGCCAGCAGCTTGGGACAGGGATCCTACAATGAGCAGTTCTTC.

The chain combines TRBV6-6 with TRBJ2-7; D is perhaps TRBD2 (6 bases). This CDR3 is built from 14 residues. With 0 bases removed from V and 2 bases from J, the gap between germline ends came to 8 bases. Germline CDR1 MNHNY, CDR2 SVGAGI (reference sequence). This chain's CDR3 is CASSYSSGPYEQYF. DNA for the CDR3: TGTGCCAGCAGTTACTCTAGCGGTCCCTACGAGCAGTACTTC.

This clone was seen a handful of times. The genes are TRBV28 and TRBJ2-5; 12 nucleotides line up with TRBD2. Germline lookup yields CDR1 MDHEN and CDR2 SYDVKM. There are 16 residues in the CDR3. The trim removed 6 bases at V and 2 bases at J, leaving 7 bases unmatched. The CDR3, as DNA: TGTGCCAGCAGCCCCAGTGGACTAGCGGGACAAGAGACCCAGTACTTC. Translation: CASSPSGLAGQETQYF.

The chain joins TRBV5-1 to TRBJ2-1, with D perhaps matching TRBD1 (6 bases). The CDR3 sequence is 16 residues long. Germline assignment: CDR1 SGHRS and CDR2 YFSETQ. V lost 4 bases to trimming and J lost 0 bases, with 14 bases between them. Here the CDR3 DNA reads TGCGCCAGCAGCGCCGCCTCCAGGGGCTCCTACAATGAGCAGTTCTTC. Its translation is CASSAASRGSYNEQFF.

The chain carries TRBV6-1 and TRBJ2-3, with D tentatively TRBD2 (6 bases). The CDR3 covers 15 residues. CDR1 MNHNS and CDR2 SASEGT come from the germline V gene. The V end lost 7 bases, the J end lost 6 bases, and 20 bases lay between the germline ends. The CDR3: CASTHVGISGDTQYF. CDR3 DNA sequence: TGTGCCAGCACCCACGTAGGGATCAGCGGGGATACGCAGTATTTT.

The J gene is TRBJ1-5, the V gene TRBV4-1; D unresolved. The CDR3 has 15 amino acids. The germline V gene encodes CDR1 MGHRA and CDR2 YSYEKL. Trimming removed 2 bases from V and 0 bases from J, with 8 bases in between. DNA for the CDR3: TGCGCCAGCAGCCAACTTGGCCTTAGCAATCAGCCCCAGCATTTT. It is translated as CASSQLGLSNQPQHF.

The chain combines TRBV14 with TRBJ2-2, with 8 bases fitting TRBD1. Germline assignment: CDR1 SGHDN and CDR2 FVKESK. Trimming removed 4 bases from V and 1 base from J; junction bases left unmatched: 5. The CDR3 loop spans 16 amino acids. In nucleotides, the CDR3 is TGTGCCAGCAGCCCCTTTGGACAGGGGAACACCGGGGAGCTGTTTTTT. This encodes CASSPFGQGNTGELFF.

This chain links TRBV27 with TRBJ1-5; the D gene is possibly TRBD1 (5 bases). The V end was cut by 5 bases, the J end by 5 bases, with 10 bases between. CDR1 is MNHEY, CDR2 SMNVEV, per germline (reference sequence). This CDR3 has 13 amino acids. The chain's CDR3 is CASSPEQDQPQHF. The DNA for the CDR3 is TGTGCCAGCAGTCCTGAACAGGATCAGCCCCAGCATTTT.

V usage is TRBV11-2 and J usage is TRBJ2-3, with 10 bases identical to TRBD2. CDR1 is SGHAT and CDR2 is FQNNGV in the germline V gene. J lost 11 bases, V lost 2 bases, and 10 bases had no gene match. The length of the CDR3 is 15 residues. The CDR3 loop reads CASSLLASGSREQYF. Written as DNA, the CDR3 is TGTGCCAGCAGCTTACTGGCTAGCGGGAGTAGAGAGCAGTATTTT.

This clone was counted a single time. Here the CDR3 DNA reads TGTGCCAGCAGTCCCCGGTCCGAGCAGTACTTC. This encodes CASSPRSEQYF. The J gene is TRBJ2-7, the V gene TRBV28; D is ambiguous. Germline loops: CDR1 MDHEN, CDR2 SYDVKM. This CDR3 contains 11 residues. V lost 5 bases and J 6 bases, leaving 8 bases between the germline ends.

This rearrangement joins TRBV7-2 to TRBJ2-7; TRBD2 matches at 9 bases. The CDR3 runs 13 residues. V lost 10 bases to trimming and J lost 2 bases; unmatched junction nucleotides: 6. Germline CDR1 is SGHTA and CDR2 is FQGNSA. DNA of the CDR3: TGTGCCATACTAGGCGGGGGGGCCTACGAGCAGTACTTC. It codes for CAILGGGAYEQYF.

J is TRBJ1-1 and V is TRBV30; tentative D call: TRBD1 (5 bases). V was shortened by 4 bases and J by 5 bases, with 14 bases between the two germline ends. Germline assignment: CDR1 GTSNPN and CDR2 SVGIG (reference sequence). The CDR3 is 13 amino acids. The CDR3 sequence: CAWIGGMWTEAFF. The CDR3 nucleotides read TGTGCCTGGATCGGGGGGATGTGGACTGAAGCTTTCTTT.

The V gene is TRBV18, the J gene TRBJ2-2; a weak D match, TRBD1 (5 bases). Germline assignment: CDR1 KGHSH and CDR2 LQKENI. The CDR3 contains 14 residues. Trimming took 2 bases from V and 6 from J, leaving 10 bases between them. CDR3 DNA: TGTGCCAGCTCACCAGACAGACTGGCCGGGGAGCTGTTTTTT. It is translated as CASSPDRLAGELFF.

The V and J genes are TRBV19 and TRBJ1-1; D possibly corresponds to TRBD1 (5 bases). Trimming removed 5 bases from V and 0 bases from J, with 13 bases in between. The CDR3 extends over 15 amino acids. Per germline, CDR1 LNHDA and CDR2 SQIVND (reference sequence). In nucleotides, the CDR3 is TGTGCCAGTAGTGTCGTCAGGGTTATGAACACTGAAGCTTTCTTT. It translates to CASSVVRVMNTEAFF.

In this sample, this clone turned up once. CDR3 nucleotide sequence: TGTGCCTGGAGTGTCTCCGGGGAGCTGTTTTTT. It yields the protein CAWSVSGELFF. The chain recombines TRBV30 with TRBJ2-2, with D unresolved. Germline CDR1 and CDR2: GTSNPN and SVGIG (reference sequence). The CDR3 runs 11 residues. V was cut by 0 bases and J by 6 bases, with 2 bases left in between.

V gene TRBV11-2 combines with J gene TRBJ2-7, with 8 bases that match TRBD2. The junction had 8 bases not matched to a gene; V was cut back by 0 bases and J by 4 bases. Germline CDR1 is SGHAT and CDR2 is FQNNGV. The CDR3 runs 16 residues. DNA for the CDR3: TGTGCCAGCAGCTTAGAGCAGAGCGGACTAGCTTACGAGCAGTACTTC. It is translated as CASSLEQSGLAYEQYF.

The rearrangement uses TRBV9 and TRBJ2-1; 7 bases line up with TRBD2. The germline V gene encodes CDR1 SGDLS and CDR2 YYNGEE. The CDR3 is 16 amino acids. The V and J ends lost 0 bases and 12 bases, in that order; junction bases with no gene match: 15. Here the CDR3 reads CASSVDYRAGGLRQFF. The CDR3 coding sequence is TGTGCCAGCAGCGTAGATTATAGGGCCGGGGGGTTGAGGCAGTTCTTC.

This clone was seen just once. This CDR3 is CASSPDSYEQYF. CDR3 nucleotides: TGTGCCAGCTCACCCGACAGCTACGAGCAGTACTTC. This chain uses TRBV18 with TRBJ2-7, with TRBD1 as a possible D gene (5 bases). V shed 3 bases and J shed 3 bases, with 6 bases lying between them. The CDR3 contains 12 residues. Germline V gene lookup returns CDR1 KGHSH and CDR2 LQKENI. Filled out from reference TRBV18 and TRBJ2-7, the complete variable domain reads NAGVMQNPRHLVRRRGQEARLRCSPMKGHSHVYWYRQLPEEGLKFMVYLQKENIIDESGMPKERFSAEFPKEGPSILRIQQVVRGDSAAYFCASSPDSYEQYFGPGTRLTVT.

The V and J genes are TRBV7-2 and TRBJ1-5; D ambiguous. The CDR3 sequence is 13 residues long. V lost 8 bases to trimming and J lost 2 bases, with 10 bases between them. Germline V gives CDR1 SGHTA, CDR2 FQGNSA. CDR3 DNA: TGTGCCAGCCGCGGGGTGGGCAATCAGCCCCAGCATTTT. Protein: CASRGVGNQPQHF.

This clone has just a few counts. The chain links TRBV5-1 to TRBJ2-7; the D gene is possibly TRBD2 (6 bases). V gave up 6 bases and J gave up 4 bases, with 17 bases separating them. This CDR3 has 14 residues. Germline V gives CDR1 SGHRS, CDR2 YFSETQ. CDR3 protein: CASTRSGLVYEQYF. DNA of the CDR3: TGCGCCAGCACCCGTAGCGGACTCGTATACGAGCAGTACTTC.

This clone was counted a single time. V and J are TRBV19 and TRBJ1-1, with unresolved D. This CDR3 has 14 residues. The germline gives CDR1 LNHDA, CDR2 SQIVND (reference sequence). V lost 3 bases, J lost 2 bases, and 10 bases lay in between. The CDR3 spells CASSISQLNTEAFF. The CDR3 bases are TGTGCCAGTAGTATCTCACAACTAAACACTGAAGCTTTCTTT.

This clone was found once. The chain couples TRBV7-3 to TRBJ2-7; 10 nucleotides agree with TRBD2. The germline V gene encodes CDR1 SGHTA and CDR2 FQGTGA. The CDR3 has 14 amino acids. Trimming cost V 4 bases and J 5 bases; bases outside gene matches: 5. CDR3 coding DNA: TGTGCCAGCAGCTCGACCGGGACTAGCGACGAGCAGTACTTC. It translates to CASSSTGTSDEQYF.

The rearrangement joins TRBV28 to TRBJ1-4; D is unresolved. V lost 6 bases and J lost 8, with 10 bases in between. CDR3 length: 12 residues. The germline V gene has CDR1 MDHEN and CDR2 SYDVKM. The CDR3 spells CASRTASEKLFF. CDR3 nucleotide sequence: TGTGCCAGCAGAACAGCAAGCGAAAAACTGTTTTTT.

CDR3 bases: TGTGCCAGCAGTGAAGCCCCCAGGGAGGAAGGCTACACCTTC. This translates into CASSEAPREEGYTF. The chain links TRBV2 to TRBJ1-2, with D tentatively TRBD1 (5 bases). Germline CDR1 SNHLY, CDR2 FYNNEI. The CDR3 contains 14 residues. V was clipped by 0 bases and J by 8 bases, with 13 bases between them.

CDR3 coding DNA: TGTGCCAGTAGGGGGACTAGCGGTCCGACCGGGGAGCTGTTTTTT. Encoded protein: CASRGTSGPTGELFF. The rearrangement joins TRBV19 to TRBJ2-2; 11 nucleotides line up with TRBD2. The trim removed 6 bases at V and 5 bases at J, leaving 5 bases unmatched. There are 15 residues in the CDR3. The germline CDR1 and CDR2 sequences are LNHDA and SQIVND (reference sequence).

The chain is built from TRBV19 and TRBJ1-1; 7 bases match TRBD1. V was clipped by 4 bases and J by 5 bases; unmatched bases: 10. This CDR3 spans 15 amino acids. The germline gives CDR1 LNHDA, CDR2 SQIVND (reference sequence). This CDR3 is CASSTRQGRGTEAFF. The CDR3, as DNA: TGTGCCAGTAGTACCCGACAGGGTCGAGGTACTGAAGCTTTCTTT. The whole variable domain, remainder taken from reference TRBV19 and TRBJ1-1, is DGGITQSPKYLFRKEGQNVTLSCEQNLNHDAMYWYRQDPGQGLRLIYYSQIVNDFQKGDIAEGYSVSREKKESFPLTVTSAQKNPTAFYLCASSTRQGRGTEAFFGQGTRLTVV.

The J gene is TRBJ1-2, the V gene TRBV7-9; D perhaps matches TRBD1 (5 bases). The CDR3 extends over 15 amino acids. Germline V gene sequence: CDR1 SEHNR, CDR2 FQNEAQ (reference sequence). V was pared by 4 bases and J by 1 base, with 13 bases between. CDR3 in amino acids: CASSSRDVINYGYTF. CDR3 nucleotide sequence: TGTGCCAGCAGCTCGCGGGACGTAATTAACTATGGCTACACCTTC.

V usage is TRBV5-1 and J usage is TRBJ2-2; a weak D match, TRBD2 (5 bases). V was shortened by 4 bases and J by 5 bases, with 18 bases between the two germline ends. This CDR3 is built from 16 residues. CDR1 is SGHRS and CDR2 is YFSETQ in the germline V gene. CDR3 nucleotides: TGCGCCAGCAGCGACAACCCTTCCCCGGGGACCGGGGAGCTGTTTTTT. Amino acid sequence: CASSDNPSPGTGELFF.

This clone was seen just once. The chain has TRBV19 and TRBJ2-1; 10 nucleotides line up with TRBD2. V shed 6 bases, J shed 7 bases, and the junction held 3 bases outside the gene matches. Germline V gives CDR1 LNHDA, CDR2 SQIVND (reference sequence). This CDR3 is 13 amino acids long. The CDR3 DNA is TGTGCCAGTAGGTCTAGCGGGAGTAATGAGCAGTTCTTC. As protein: CASRSSGSNEQFF.